A single sample is the source of the 8 T cell receptor beta chains below, sequenced in a study of cytomegalovirus exposure and HLA in healthy donors. Primers for the PCR totalled 60 Vbeta and 13 Jbeta. The data were produced by immunoSEQ multiplex PCR, yet TCRdb's version contains in-frame clones alone and is incomplete. Of tens of thousands of clones detected, more than 70% appear once; the ten largest clones hold around 8.2%. The sample was PBMCs. These receptors were taken from a woman in her thirties in good health and CMV-seropositive.

J is TRBJ2-7 and V is TRBV6-1, with D uncertain. The CDR3 loop spans 13 amino acids. Trimming took off 5 bases at V and 2 bases at J, with 10 bases between the two ends. The V gene's germline CDR1 is MNHNS and CDR2 SASEGT. The CDR3 sequence: CASSLKRAYEQYF. The DNA for the CDR3 is TGTGCCAGCAGTTTAAAGCGAGCCTACGAGCAGTACTTC.

The chain joins TRBV19 to TRBJ2-1, with 9 bases matching TRBD2. The CDR3 length is 18 residues. Germline CDR1 and CDR2: LNHDA and SQIVND (reference sequence). After removal of 3 bases from V and 4 bases from J, the junction contained 13 bases not matched to a gene. This CDR3 reads CASSIYIPAGGRYNEQFF. The CDR3 DNA reads TGTGCCAGTAGTATTTATATCCCGGCGGGAGGGCGATACAATGAGCAGTTCTTC. Complete variable domain (other parts from reference TRBV19 and TRBJ2-1): DGGITQSPKYLFRKEGQNVTLSCEQNLNHDAMYWYRQDPGQGLRLIYYSQIVNDFQKGDIAEGYSVSREKKESFPLTVTSAQKNPTAFYLCASSIYIPAGGRYNEQFFGPGTRLTVL.

The V call is TRBV30, the J call TRBJ1-1, with 9 bases fitting TRBD1. V shed 8 bases, J shed 6 bases, and the junction held 10 bases outside the gene matches. The germline V gene encodes CDR1 GTSNPN and CDR2 SVGIG (reference sequence). The CDR3 has 13 amino acids. The CDR3 bases are TGTGCCACCGGGACAGGGTATGGTCCTGAAGCTTTCTTT. This encodes CATGTGYGPEAFF.

The V call is TRBV30, the J call TRBJ2-5; D is unclear. V gave up 2 bases and J gave up 5 bases, with 9 bases separating them. The germline V gene has CDR1 GTSNPN and CDR2 SVGIG (reference sequence). This CDR3 has 12 amino acids. The CDR3 is CAWSPPGETQYF. DNA of the CDR3: TGTGCCTGGAGTCCCCCCGGGGAGACCCAGTACTTC.

The chain is built from TRBV11-2 and TRBJ2-7; tentatively, D is TRBD2 (5 bases). Germline V gene data show CDR1 as SGHAT and CDR2 as FQNNGV. This CDR3 comprises 15 residues. V was cut by 2 bases and J by 1 base, with 12 bases left in between. The CDR3 region is CASSLRGSGSYEQYF. The CDR3 region has the DNA TGTGCCAGCAGCTTACGTGGGTCGGGATCCTACGAGCAGTACTTC.

This clone is large (0.1 to 1%). This sequence joins TRBV29-1 and TRBJ2-7, with 10 bases fitting TRBD1. V was clipped by 3 bases and J by 3 bases; unmatched bases: 5. The CDR3 covers 14 residues. CDR1 is SQVTM, CDR2 ANQGSEA, per germline. CDR3 nucleotide sequence: TGCAGCGTTGAGGAGGGGGACAGGGGCTACGAGCAGTACTTC. This codes for CSVEEGDRGYEQYF.

This clone was seen once. The genes are TRBV6-5 and TRBJ2-3, with 9 bases that match TRBD1. Germline values: CDR1 MNHEY, CDR2 SVGAGI. V shed 0 bases, J shed 5 bases, and the junction held 3 bases outside the gene matches. The CDR3 covers 15 residues. CDR3 DNA: TGTGCCAGCAGTTACTCTTCGGACAGGGGAGATACGCAGTATTTT. Its translation is CASSYSSDRGDTQYF.

The chain links TRBV6-4 to TRBJ2-2, with 7 bases aligning to TRBD2. V trimming: 5 bases; J trimming: 0 bases; junction bases outside the gene matches: 3. The CDR3 contains 15 residues. Germline assignment: CDR1 MRHNA and CDR2 SNTAGT. CDR3 sequence reads: CASSPSGANTGELFF. The CDR3 nucleotides are TGTGCCAGCAGTCCTAGCGGAGCGAACACCGGGGAGCTGTTTTTT.